This is a list of T cell receptor beta chains from one sample in a study of shared clonotypes between healthy human individuals. Sequencing was performed with immunoSEQ multiplex PCR; in TCRdb, only in-frame clones are kept and a portion is missing. The sample carries 2,500,000 or so clones, about 90% recorded once. The specimen was naive CD4+ T cells from PBMCs. The receptor source for this set is a man between 18 and 35 years old in good health. Some clones in this sample may be carry-over from other donors' samples. Both conserved end residues are part of each CDR3. The order of the fields is J gene, V gene, clone size, D gene, CDR3 length, CDR3 protein, CDR3 DNA. A D gene is named only where the DNA matches it firmly. Clone sizes are given selectively: once, few, many, or a class where the clone is expanded.

>TRBJ2-1|TRBV6-4|NA|TRBD2|16
CASRARGGSSYNEQFF
TGTGCCAGCAGGGCCCGGGGGGGTTCCTCCTACAATGAGCAGTTCTTC
>TRBJ2-7|TRBV13|NA|NA|14
CASSLESFSYEQYF
TGTGCCAGCAGCTTAGAATCCTTCTCCTACGAGCAGTACTTC
>TRBJ1-3|TRBV11-2|NA|NA|13
CASSFDSGNTIYF
TGTGCCAGCAGCTTCGACTCTGGAAACACCATATATTTT
>TRBJ2-5|TRBV7-6|NA|NA|13
CASSLASKETQYF
TGTGCCAGCAGCTTAGCCTCGAAGGAGACCCAGTACTTC
>TRBJ2-1|TRBV18|NA|NA|15
CASSQDRASYNEQFF
TGTGCCAGCTCCCAGGACAGAGCCTCCTACAATGAGCAGTTCTTC
>TRBJ2-7|TRBV28|NA|NA|14
CASSYGTPRYEQYF
TGTGCCAGCAGCTACGGGACTCCACGCTACGAGCAGTACTTC
>TRBJ2-7|TRBV28|once|TRBD1|15
CASTLGDSLTYEQYF
TGTGCCAGCACCTTGGGGGACAGTCTTACCTACGAGCAGTACTTC
>TRBJ2-7|TRBV2|NA|NA|14
CASTLGTWGYEQYF
TGTGCCAGCACCCTTGGAACCTGGGGCTACGAGCAGTACTTC
>TRBJ2-2|TRBV11-3|NA|NA|15
CASSSRDGDTGELFF
TGTGCCAGCAGCTCCCGGGACGGAGATACCGGGGAGCTGTTTTTT
>TRBJ2-7|TRBV6-1|NA|TRBD1|16
CASSDLGQTSSYEQYF
TGTGCCAGCAGTGACTTGGGACAGACGAGCTCCTACGAGCAGTACTTC
>TRBJ2-7|TRBV5-1|NA|NA|14
CASSLDREGYEQYF
TGCGCCAGCAGCCTCGACAGGGAGGGCTACGAGCAGTACTTC
>TRBJ2-3|TRBV5-1|once|TRBD1|18
CASSLGRGLGQGPDTQYF
TGCGCCAGCAGCTTGGGTCGCGGTTTGGGACAGGGGCCAGATACGCAGTATTTT
>TRBJ2-3|TRBV11-3|NA|NA|16
CASSASRGPSTDTQYF
TGTGCCAGCAGCGCCTCCCGGGGGCCTAGCACAGATACGCAGTATTTT
>TRBJ1-1|TRBV5-1|once|NA|17
CASSLVGGPKLNTEAFF
TGCGCCAGCAGCTTGGTTGGGGGGCCGAAATTAAACACTGAAGCTTTCTTT
>TRBJ2-1|TRBV27|NA|NA|16
CASSLNHPTVDNEQFF
TGTGCCAGCAGTCTAAACCATCCGACAGTCGACAATGAGCAGTTCTTC
>TRBJ2-1|TRBV7-6|NA|TRBD1|13
CASSPQGAGEQFF
TGTGCCAGCAGCCCCCAGGGGGCGGGTGAGCAGTTCTTC
>TRBJ2-1|TRBV2|NA|TRBD2|17
CASSESVAGGPDNEQFF
TGTGCCAGCAGTGAATCTGTTGCGGGAGGGCCTGACAATGAGCAGTTCTTC
>TRBJ1-6|TRBV27|NA|NA|15
CASSLGNRSNSPLHF
TGTGCCAGCAGTTTGGGGAATCGCTCTAATTCACCCCTCCACTTT
>TRBJ2-3|TRBV7-2|NA|TRBD1|15
CASSTRQGAPDTQYF
TGTGCCAGCAGCACCCGACAGGGGGCGCCTGATACGCAGTATTTT
>TRBJ1-1|TRBV5-1|few|NA|14
CASSLIDMNTEAFF
TGCGCCAGCAGCTTGATAGATATGAACACTGAAGCTTTCTTT
>TRBJ1-3|TRBV9|few|NA|15
CASSELMLPGNTIYF
TGTGCCAGCAGCGAGCTTATGCTCCCTGGAAACACCATATATTTT
>TRBJ2-7|TRBV6-1|NA|TRBD1|14
CASLGTGASYEQYF
TGTGCCAGCCTAGGGACAGGGGCGTCCTACGAGCAGTACTTC
>TRBJ1-2|TRBV15|NA|NA|13
CATSRTAEYGYTF
TGTGCCACCAGTCGGACAGCGGAATATGGCTACACCTTC
>TRBJ2-1|TRBV27|once|TRBD2|15
CASSRLAGGNNEQFF
TGTGCCAGCAGCCGACTAGCGGGAGGTAACAATGAGCAGTTCTTC
>TRBJ2-2|TRBV5-1|NA|NA|15
CASSLGQLATGELFF
TGCGCCAGCAGCTTGGGACAGCTAGCCACCGGGGAGCTGTTTTTT
>TRBJ1-6|TRBV30|NA|NA|12
CAWNGVDSPLHF
TGTGCCTGGAACGGGGTTGATTCACCCCTCCACTTT
>TRBJ2-5|TRBV20-1|NA|NA|11
CSARFGETQYF
TGCAGTGCTAGGTTCGGGGAGACCCAGTACTTC
>TRBJ1-3|TRBV30|NA|NA|15
CAWRLIGGRRNTIYF
TGTGCCTGGAGGTTGATAGGTGGCCGAAGAAACACCATATATTTT
>TRBJ2-1|TRBV15|NA|TRBD1|17
CATSRDLPQGARNEQFF
TGTGCCACCAGCAGAGATCTCCCCCAGGGGGCGCGCAATGAGCAGTTCTTC
>TRBJ1-5|TRBV28|NA|NA|15
CASSFGFVSNQPQHF
TGTGCCAGCAGTTTCGGGTTCGTCAGCAATCAGCCCCAGCATTTT
>TRBJ2-7|TRBV28|NA|NA|16
CASSLKGTWTTYEQYF
TGTGCCAGCAGTTTAAAAGGGACGTGGACAACCTACGAGCAGTACTTC
>TRBJ1-5|TRBV12-2|NA|NA|12
CASRPRGQPQHF
TGTGCAAGTCGCCCCAGAGGTCAGCCCCAGCATTTT
>TRBJ2-7|TRBV9|NA|TRBD1|15
CASSFTGTGVGEQYF
TGTGCCAGCAGCTTTACCGGGACAGGGGTAGGCGAGCAGTACTTC
>TRBJ1-5|TRBV2|NA|NA|13
CASTGRGGQPQHF
TGTGCCAGCACGGGGCGTGGGGGTCAGCCCCAGCATTTT
>TRBJ2-3|TRBV19|NA|NA|13
CASSIDSEDTQYF
TGTGCCAGTAGTATTGATAGCGAGGATACGCAGTATTTT
>TRBJ2-1|TRBV14|once|TRBD1|11
CASSPQGKQFF
TGTGCCAGCAGCCCACAGGGGAAACAGTTCTTC
>TRBJ2-3|TRBV6-5|NA|NA|13
CASSGASTDTQYF
TGTGCCAGCAGCGGGGCTAGCACAGATACGCAGTATTTT
>TRBJ2-1|TRBV7-8|NA|NA|14
CASSNGVNRNEQFF
TGTGCCAGCAGCAACGGGGTTAACCGCAATGAGCAGTTCTTC
>TRBJ2-3|TRBV28|NA|TRBD2|18
CASRATSGRSTVTDTQYF
TGTGCCAGCAGGGCCACTAGCGGGAGGTCTACTGTCACAGATACGCAGTATTTT
>TRBJ2-1|TRBV6-1|NA|NA|13
CASSGQFYNEQFF
TGTGCCAGCAGTGGGCAGTTTTACAATGAGCAGTTCTTC
>TRBJ2-5|TRBV6-1|NA|NA|15
CASSALGGAWETQYF
TGTGCCAGCAGCGCGCTTGGGGGCGCGTGGGAGACCCAGTACTTC
>TRBJ2-7|TRBV5-1|NA|NA|13
CASTLQGSYEQYF
TGCGCCAGCACTTTACAGGGCTCCTACGAGCAGTACTTC
>TRBJ2-3|TRBV6-6|NA|TRBD1|16
CASSRALGQGVDTQYF
TGTGCCAGCAGTCGTGCACTGGGACAGGGAGTGGATACGCAGTATTTT
>TRBJ2-5|TRBV5-4|NA|NA|13
CASSLPPPETQYF
TGTGCCAGCAGCTTGCCCCCCCCCGAGACCCAGTACTTC
>TRBJ2-7|TRBV5-5|NA|NA|15
CASSLELGRAYEQYF
TGTGCCAGCAGCTTGGAACTGGGACGGGCCTACGAGCAGTACTTC
>TRBJ1-1|TRBV2|NA|TRBD1|15
CASRRQGLMNTEAFF
TGTGCCAGCAGGCGACAGGGGCTCATGAACACTGAAGCTTTCTTT
>TRBJ1-1|TRBV5-1|NA|NA|13
CASSPTMNTEAFF
TGCGCCAGCAGCCCCACTATGAACACTGAAGCTTTCTTT
>TRBJ2-3|TRBV9|NA|NA|12
CASSGGADTQYF
TGTGCCAGCAGCGGCGGGGCGGATACGCAGTATTTT
>TRBJ1-2|TRBV7-8|NA|NA|16
CASSLVPATTSYGYTF
TGTGCCAGCAGCCTGGTGCCCGCGACCACCTCCTATGGCTACACCTTC
>TRBJ2-5|TRBV7-2|NA|NA|13
CASSLSLRETQYF
TGTGCCAGCAGCTTATCCCTCAGAGAGACCCAGTACTTC
>TRBJ1-5|TRBV15|NA|TRBD1|14
CATAQGGSNQPQHF
TGTGCCACCGCCCAGGGGGGGAGCAATCAGCCCCAGCATTTT
>TRBJ2-7|TRBV4-2|NA|TRBD1|15
CASSQDQQGRFEQYF
TGTGCCAGCAGCCAAGATCAACAGGGGCGGTTCGAGCAGTACTTC
>TRBJ2-4|TRBV6-1|NA|TRBD1|12
CASSTGVSIQYF
TGTGCCAGCAGCACAGGGGTTTCCATTCAGTACTTC
>TRBJ1-1|TRBV5-4|NA|NA|13
CASSYTWDTEAFF
TGTGCCAGCAGCTACACCTGGGACACTGAAGCTTTCTTT